This TCR beta chain was identified in a study of control samples from healthy donors and cancer patients. Data came from immunoSEQ multiplex PCR; TCRdb stores just in-frame clones and leaves some out. In the table there are about 110,000 clones, roughly four fifths of which are singletons. Looked up from germline, CDR1 is SQVTM and CDR2 is ANQGSEA. This CDR3 contains 13 residues. V gave up 3 bases and J gave up 15 bases, with 21 bases separating them. Sequencing was carried out using blood. J is TRBJ2-1 and V is TRBV29-1; D unclear. This TCR was sampled from a man aged 18 to 30 in good health. The CDR3 sequence is CSVDGPNIVKLFF. The CDR3 region has the DNA TGCAGCGTTGATGGGCCCAACATAGTCAAGCTGTTCTTC.